A selection of T cell receptor beta chains follows, all from one sample in a study of cytomegalovirus exposure and HLA in healthy donors. Measured with immunoSEQ multiplex PCR; TCRdb has only the in-frame clones, and not every one. Altogether roughly 130,000 clones are present, approximately 78% being singletons, with the ten largest covering about 2.6%. The sample comprised PBMCs. The receptors stem from a human donor in good health. Both conserved end residues are part of each CDR3. The D gene is left open where the match is weak. Where a row states a size, it is once, few, many or the class of an expanded clone; other rows omit it.

clone_size	v_call	j_call	d_call	cdr3_aa	cdr3_nt
.	TRBV7-9	TRBJ2-7	.	CASSLGPLEQYF	TGTGCCAGCAGCTTGGGCCCTCTCGAGCAGTACTTC
.	TRBV9	TRBJ2-1	TRBD1	CASSGGTAYNEQFF	TGTGCCAGCAGCGGGGGGACAGCCTACAATGAGCAGTTCTTC
once	TRBV5-4	TRBJ1-1	.	CASSRTGYTEAFF	TGTGCCAGCAGCCGAACAGGGTACACTGAAGCTTTCTTT
.	TRBV6-1	TRBJ1-1	.	CASSALGGFGTEAFF	TGTGCCAGCAGTGCCCTCGGAGGGTTTGGAACTGAAGCTTTCTTT
.	TRBV5-1	TRBJ2-1	TRBD2	CASNERGEQFF	TGCGCCAGCAATGAGCGGGGTGAGCAGTTCTTC
.	TRBV27	TRBJ2-5	TRBD2	CASSYLAGGGEQYF	TGTGCCAGCAGTTACCTAGCGGGGGGCGGTGAGCAGTACTTC
.	TRBV30	TRBJ2-5	TRBD2	CAWSVLGGGQQETQYF	TGTGCCTGGAGTGTACTCGGGGGGGGTCAGCAAGAGACCCAGTACTTC
.	TRBV30	TRBJ1-2	TRBD1	CAWSVGTGTYGYTF	TGTGCCTGGAGCGTCGGGACAGGAACCTATGGCTACACCTTC
.	TRBV6-1	TRBJ2-2	.	CASWGVTGELFF	TGTGCCAGTTGGGGGGTAACCGGGGAGCTGTTTTTT
.	TRBV6-1	TRBJ1-1	.	CASSGDYTEAFF	TGTGCCAGCAGCGGGGATTACACTGAAGCTTTCTTT
.	TRBV7-7	TRBJ1-4	.	CASSSGGPNEKLFF	TGTGCTAGCAGCTCGGGGGGGCCTAATGAAAAACTGTTTTTT
.	TRBV6-6	TRBJ2-5	TRBD2	CASTPAGGGQETQYF	TGTGCCAGCACCCCGGCCGGCGGGGGTCAGGAGACCCAGTACTTC
few	TRBV29-1	TRBJ1-2	.	CSVRQYNYGYTF	TGCAGCGTCCGACAGTATAACTATGGCTACACCTTC
.	TRBV6-5	TRBJ2-7	.	CASSYSGPGRHYEQYF	TGTGCCAGCAGTTACTCGGGGCCAGGCCGCCACTACGAGCAGTACTTC
.	TRBV9	TRBJ2-1	TRBD2	CASSPKEGLGEQFF	TGTGCCAGCAGCCCTAAGGAGGGACTAGGTGAGCAGTTCTTC
.	TRBV29-1	TRBJ2-7	TRBD1	CSVQNLPGQGGYEQYF	TGCAGCGTCCAGAATCTTCCGGGACAGGGGGGCTACGAGCAGTACTTC
.	TRBV30	TRBJ1-1	.	CAWSARGLLNTEAFF	TGTGCCTGGAGTGCACGGGGACTCCTGAACACTGAAGCTTTCTTT
.	TRBV7-9	TRBJ2-1	TRBD2	CASSPTSLAGGRGEQFF	TGTGCCAGCAGCCCCACCTCCCTAGCGGGGGGGCGGGGTGAGCAGTTCTTC
.	TRBV7-2	TRBJ1-4	TRBD1	CASSPGTAPAANEKLFF	TGTGCCAGCAGCCCAGGGACAGCCCCAGCGGCTAATGAAAAACTGTTTTTT
.	TRBV30	TRBJ2-7	TRBD2	CAWSLAGGWSYEQYF	TGTGCCTGGTCCCTAGCGGGGGGGTGGTCCTACGAGCAGTACTTC
.	TRBV11-2	TRBJ2-1	.	CASSFGQTGRDEQFF	TGTGCCAGCAGCTTTGGACAAACAGGGAGGGATGAGCAGTTCTTC
.	TRBV10-3	TRBJ1-5	TRBD1	CAIKGQGVDQPQHF	TGTGCCATCAAGGGACAGGGGGTCGATCAGCCCCAGCATTTT
.	TRBV9	TRBJ2-5	TRBD1	CASSEGASQTQYF	TGTGCCAGCAGCGAGGGGGCCTCTCAGACCCAGTACTTC
.	TRBV7-9	TRBJ1-4	.	CASSRPPGEKLFF	TGTGCCAGCAGCCGCCCGCCGGGGGAAAAACTGTTTTTT
few	TRBV6-5	TRBJ2-3	TRBD2	CASTHGTSATDTQYF	TGTGCCAGCACCCACGGGACTAGCGCAACAGATACGCAGTATTTT
once	TRBV19	TRBJ1-5	TRBD1	CASSSTGANQPQHF	TGTGCCAGTAGTTCTACAGGGGCGAATCAGCCCCAGCATTTT
.	TRBV20-1	TRBJ1-4	.	CAGPIYEKLFF	TGTGCGGGGCCTATCTATGAAAAACTGTTTTTT
few	TRBV7-8	TRBJ2-7	.	CASSLVSGNEGYEQYF	TGTGCCAGCAGCTTAGTGTCGGGCAACGAGGGTTACGAGCAGTACTTC
.	TRBV11-3	TRBJ2-2	TRBD1	CASSSTGAYTGELFF	TGTGCCAGCAGCTCTACAGGGGCGTACACCGGGGAGCTGTTTTTT
.	TRBV10-3	TRBJ2-1	TRBD2	CAISDPQGIAGSSYNEQFF	TGTGCCATCAGTGACCCACAAGGGATAGCGGGTAGCTCCTACAACGAGCAGTTCTTC
.	TRBV4-1	TRBJ2-7	TRBD2	CASSLGTSGSYEQYF	TGCGCCAGCAGCCTCGGGACTAGCGGGAGCTACGAGCAGTACTTC
.	TRBV9	TRBJ2-7	TRBD2	CASSVGLTSGPYEQYF	TGTGCCAGCAGCGTAGGGTTAACTAGCGGGCCCTACGAGCAGTACTTC
few	TRBV6-5	TRBJ2-3	.	CASSYWGADTQYF	TGTGCCAGCAGTTATTGGGGGGCAGATACGCAGTATTTT
.	TRBV10-3	TRBJ2-4	TRBD1	CAISELETGLDIQYF	TGTGCCATCAGTGAGTTGGAGACAGGGTTGGACATTCAGTACTTC
.	TRBV9	TRBJ1-4	TRBD1	CASSYGDRDYEKLFF	TGTGCCAGCAGCTACGGGGACAGGGATTACGAAAAACTGTTTTTT